Sequencing of this T cell receptor beta chain was carried out in a study of Ad26.COV2.S vaccination and SARS-CoV-2 variants (dated by TCRdb to the early 2020s). With respect to the entire study: Vaccine-arm donors came from COV1001, a multicentre, randomized, double-blind, placebo-controlled phase I-IIa trial of Ad26.COV2.S in healthy adults. Ad26.COV2.S was given intramuscularly at 5x10^10 or 1x10^11 viral particles, as a single shot or as two shots 56 days apart. The specificity and breadth of SARS-CoV-2-reactive T cell receptors after Ad26.COV2.S vaccination were assessed by TCRbeta repertoire sequencing. A total of around 32 samples were included in the TCR-sequenced set, comprising about 20 Ad26.COV2.S vaccine recipients, 5 placebo recipients and 8 SARS-CoV-2 convalescent individuals. Participants in the trial were split at random into five groups of five each, receiving low-dose or high-dose Ad26.COV2.S once or twice, or else placebo on both occasions. Investigators did not know the trial group allocation while performing experiments and assessing outcomes. The investigation overall reported the following: Ad26.COV2.S recipients had higher spike-specific TCR breadth than placebo recipients (P = 0.0014). The study was not powered for comparison of responses between vaccine doses or regimens. After vaccination, spike-specific CD8+ and CD4+ T cell responses were reported to show substantial breadth. The authors noted that the TCR breadth and depth analyses may have underestimated total T cell responses. Vaccine and placebo recipients had similar non-spike TCR breadth, a finding consistent with the vaccine containing only spike.

The immunoSEQ Assay was used to sequence TCRbeta CDR3 regions. After extraction, genomic DNA underwent amplification by bias-controlled multiplex PCR, followed by high-throughput sequencing. The original pipeline was this. To quantify the absolute abundance of every unique TCRbeta CDR3 region, sequences were collapsed and filtered. T cell fraction was estimated by normalizing TCRbeta template counts to usable DNA, which was measured by amplifying reference genes present in all nucleated cells. Repertoire TCRs were annotated as SARS-CoV-2-specific when V gene, CDR3 amino acid sequence and J gene were exactly matched to a known reactive TCR set. MIRA supplied the reference SARS-CoV-2 TCR set, which was filtered for enrichment in COVID-19-positive ImmuneCODE repertoires so that public or cross-reactive TCRs were removed. Based on the MIRA antigens, annotated TCRs were further analysed at the level of specific ORF or position within ORF. Depth was the summed frequency of annotated unique rearrangements, while breadth was defined as annotated unique rearrangements over total unique productive rearrangements. TCR breadth was compared between groups using two-sided Wilcoxon rank-sum tests. Held by TCRdb, this immuneACCESS table contains in-frame sequences only and omits some clones. Under half of the omission traces to an unresolved V gene where checked; the cause of the rest is unknown. V and J calls and clone size are as listed in that table; D and trimming were resolved from the DNA. The sample profile shows about 460,000 clones; about 89% of them were found once. About 1.5% of the sample belongs to the ten largest clones.

As regards this clone: Its antigen target is currently unknown. Nothing much larger sits one base from this clone, and base qualities are not available.

The treatment or condition label, read with the paper, signifies: roughly 20 received Ad26.COV2.S at low or high dose, single or two shots; roughly five received placebo; per-sample allocation not given. Repertoires of vaccine and placebo recipients were sequenced from samples collected on day 63 after the first injection. Cohort 1b enrolled 25 to 30 adults aged 18-55 years at a single site in Boston, USA, between 29 July and 7 August 2020. Ad26.COV2.S was a replication-incompetent adenovirus type 26 vector that expressed a prefusion-stabilized SARS-CoV-2 spike protein derived from the original Wuhan strain. From the cysteine through the phenylalanine, the CDR3 covers 11 amino acids. Only the CDR3 portion is preserved as DNA: 33 bases, with reading frame beginning at the first base. From a lookup of the germline V gene (reference sequence), CDR1 and CDR2 are DFQATT and SNEGSKA. V loses 3 bases at its end and J loses 8 bases; junction bases beyond the gene matches: 3.

The input for sequencing was peripheral blood, taken in a trial of Ad26.COV2.S vaccine versus placebo. The TCR comes from a person between 18 and 65 years old who received the Ad26.COV2.S COVID-19 vaccine or a placebo. The sequence joins TRBV20-1 to TRBJ1-2; 7 bases in the junction line up with TRBD1. This receptor has the CDR3 CSARTGRGYTF. The sequenced DNA: TGCAGTGCTAGGACAGGGCGGGGCTACACCTTC.